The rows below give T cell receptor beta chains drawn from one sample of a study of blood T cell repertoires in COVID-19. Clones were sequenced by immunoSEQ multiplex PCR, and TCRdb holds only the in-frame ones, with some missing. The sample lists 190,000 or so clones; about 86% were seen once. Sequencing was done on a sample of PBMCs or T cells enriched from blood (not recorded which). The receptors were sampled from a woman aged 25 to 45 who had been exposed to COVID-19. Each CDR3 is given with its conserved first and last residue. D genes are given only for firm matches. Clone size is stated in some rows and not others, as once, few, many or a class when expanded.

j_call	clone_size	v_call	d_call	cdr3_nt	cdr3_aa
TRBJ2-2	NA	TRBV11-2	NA	TGTGCCAGCAGCTTAGATTCGGAAGGGCGCGGGTACACCGGGGAGCTGTTTTTT	CASSLDSEGRGYTGELFF
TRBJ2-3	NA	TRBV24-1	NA	TGTGCCACCAGCACCCTAGTGAGGGGGGGGACAGATACGCAGTATTTT	CATSTLVRGGTDTQYF
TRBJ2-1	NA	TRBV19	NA	TGTGCCAGTATGGGGACATACAATGAGCAGTTCTTC	CASMGTYNEQFF
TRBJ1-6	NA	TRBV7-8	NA	TGTGCCAGCAGCTCACAGGGTTATAATTCACCCCTCCACTTT	CASSSQGYNSPLHF
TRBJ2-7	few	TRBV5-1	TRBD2	TGCGCCAGCAGTTCGGGGGGTTACTACGAGCAGTACTTC	CASSSGGYYEQYF
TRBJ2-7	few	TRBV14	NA	TGTGCCAGCAGCCAAAATTCGGACGAGCAGTACTTC	CASSQNSDEQYF
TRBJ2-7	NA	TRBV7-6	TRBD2	TGTGCCAGCAGCCTCCAGGCGAGCGGGGGAACCTACGAGCAGTACTTC	CASSLQASGGTYEQYF
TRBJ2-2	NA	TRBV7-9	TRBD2	TGTGCCAGCAGCTCCAAAGCGGGGGGGGACACCGGGGAGCTGTTTTTT	CASSSKAGGDTGELFF
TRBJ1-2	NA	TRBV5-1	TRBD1	TGCGCCAGCAGCTTGGGATGGGACAGCGCTTTCTATGGCTACACCTTC	CASSLGWDSAFYGYTF
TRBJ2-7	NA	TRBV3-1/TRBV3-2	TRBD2	TGTGCCAGCAGCCAAGACTGGGGGGGCGAGCAGTACTTC	CASSQDWGGEQYF
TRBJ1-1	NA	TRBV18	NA	TGTGCCAGCTCACCGTCCAGGGACACTGAAGCTTTCTTT	CASSPSRDTEAFF
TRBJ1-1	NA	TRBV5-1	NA	TGCGCCAGCAAAGGGCAGACAGACACTGAAGCTTTCTTT	CASKGQTDTEAFF
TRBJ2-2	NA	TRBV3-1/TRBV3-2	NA	TGTGCCAGCAGCCAAGGGGGGGGGCCCGGCACCGGGGAGCTGTTTTTT	CASSQGGGPGTGELFF
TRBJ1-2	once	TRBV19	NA	TGTGCCAGTAGTATTAAGACAGGCCCTAACTATGGCTACACCTTC	CASSIKTGPNYGYTF
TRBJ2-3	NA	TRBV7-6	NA	TGTGCCAGCAGGTTCCGGCCCGAGGCAGATACGCAGTATTTT	CASRFRPEADTQYF
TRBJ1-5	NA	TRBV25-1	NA	TGTGCCAGGAAATACACAGGGACCACACTTCGCAATCAGCCCCAGCATTTT	CARKYTGTTLRNQPQHF
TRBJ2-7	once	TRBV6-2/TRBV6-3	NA	TGTGCCAGCAGTTCCTCGACACTCTACGAGCAGTACTTC	CASSSSTLYEQYF
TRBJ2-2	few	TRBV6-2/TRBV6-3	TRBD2	TGTGCCAGCAGCCAGACTAGCGCCGGGGAGCTGTTTTTT	CASSQTSAGELFF
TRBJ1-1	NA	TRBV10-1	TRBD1	TGCGCCAGCAGTGCTCCGGGACAGGGAATCACTGAAGCTTTCTTT	CASSAPGQGITEAFF
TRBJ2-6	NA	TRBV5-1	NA	TGCGCCAGCAGTGAACGAGAGTCCACTGGGGCCAACGTCCTGACTTTC	CASSERESTGANVLTF
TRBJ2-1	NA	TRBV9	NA	TGTGCCAGCAGCGTAGTTCCGCTCCCCGCGAACAATGAGCAGTTCTTC	CASSVVPLPANNEQFF
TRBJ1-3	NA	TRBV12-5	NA	TGTGCTAGTGGTTTCTCTCGAGGGACACCTTATTTT	CASGFSRGTPYF
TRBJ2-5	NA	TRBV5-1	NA	TGCGCCAGCAGAGGATTTCAGGGCAGGGGGGAAGAGACCCAGTACTTC	CASRGFQGRGEETQYF
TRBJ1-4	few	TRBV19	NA	TGTGCCAGTAGTATAGAGGGGGCTGGGGAAAAACTGTTTTTT	CASSIEGAGEKLFF
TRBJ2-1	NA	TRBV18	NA	TGTGCCAGCTCACGGGACTTTTACAATGAGCAGTTCTTC	CASSRDFYNEQFF
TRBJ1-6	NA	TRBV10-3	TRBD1	TGTGCCACCGGACGACGGACAGGGAATAATTCACCCCTCCACTTT	CATGRRTGNNSPLHF
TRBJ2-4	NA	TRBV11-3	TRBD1	TGTGCCAGCAGCACGGGACAGGGGGCGCAAAACATTCAGTACTTC	CASSTGQGAQNIQYF
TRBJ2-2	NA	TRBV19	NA	TGTGCCAGTATAGACAGATTCACCGGGGAGCTGTTTTTT	CASIDRFTGELFF
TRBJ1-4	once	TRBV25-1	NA	TGTGCCAGCAGCGGACTCTCAACTAATGAAAAACTGTTTTTT	CASSGLSTNEKLFF
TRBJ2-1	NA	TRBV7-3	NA	TGTGCCAGCAGCTTAAGGGGCGGGGGCCTGGGTACACATGAGCAGTTCTTC	CASSLRGGGLGTHEQFF
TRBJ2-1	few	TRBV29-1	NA	TGCAGCGTCTTCCACACGGACAGTTACAATGAGCAGTTCTTC	CSVFHTDSYNEQFF
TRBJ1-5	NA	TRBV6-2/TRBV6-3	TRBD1	TGTGCCAGCAGTTACGGGACAGGGGGACAGAGGCCTGATCAGCCCCAGCATTTT	CASSYGTGGQRPDQPQHF
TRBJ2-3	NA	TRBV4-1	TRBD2	TGCGCCAGCAGCCAAGGGGCTAGCGGGGCGGATACGCAGTATTTT	CASSQGASGADTQYF
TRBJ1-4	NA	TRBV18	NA	TGTGCCAGCTCACCCTACAGGGAGGGGAATGAAAAACTGTTTTTT	CASSPYREGNEKLFF
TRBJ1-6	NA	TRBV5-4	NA	TGTGCCAGCAGCTTGGACAGGAGTAATTCACCCCTCCACTTT	CASSLDRSNSPLHF
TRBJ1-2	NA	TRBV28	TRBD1	TGTGCCAGCAGTACTCCTGGACAGGGAAACTATGGCTACACCTTC	CASSTPGQGNYGYTF
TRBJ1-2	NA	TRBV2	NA	TGTGCCAGCAGTGAAATGCGCCAGGGGCGAGGCTACACCTTC	CASSEMRQGRGYTF